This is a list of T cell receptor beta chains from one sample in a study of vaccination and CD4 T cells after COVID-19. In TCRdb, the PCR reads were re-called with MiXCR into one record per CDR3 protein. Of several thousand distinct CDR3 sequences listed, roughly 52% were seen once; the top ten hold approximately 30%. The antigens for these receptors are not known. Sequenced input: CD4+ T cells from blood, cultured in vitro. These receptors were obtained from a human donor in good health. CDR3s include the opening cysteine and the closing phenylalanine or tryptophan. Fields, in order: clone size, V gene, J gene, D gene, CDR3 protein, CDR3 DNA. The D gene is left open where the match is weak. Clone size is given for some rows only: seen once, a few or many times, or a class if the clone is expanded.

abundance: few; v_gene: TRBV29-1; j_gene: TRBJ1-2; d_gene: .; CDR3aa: CSAGHMNYGYTF; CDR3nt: TGCAGCGCTGGTCATATGAACTATGGCTACACCTTC
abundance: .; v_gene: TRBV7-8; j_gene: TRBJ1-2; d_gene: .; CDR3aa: CASSSLSGGYTF; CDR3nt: TGTGCCAGCAGCTCCCTTTCGGGGGGCTACACCTTC
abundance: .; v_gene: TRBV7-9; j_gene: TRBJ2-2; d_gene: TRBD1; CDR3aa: CASSLGVQGPTGELFF; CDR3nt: TGTGCCAGCAGCTTAGGAGTACAGGGGCCCACCGGGGAGCTGTTTTTT
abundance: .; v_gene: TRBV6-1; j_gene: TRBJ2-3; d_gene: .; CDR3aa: CASRLGLWGTDTQYF; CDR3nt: TGTGCCAGCAGGCTGGGACTCTGGGGGACAGATACGCAGTATTTT
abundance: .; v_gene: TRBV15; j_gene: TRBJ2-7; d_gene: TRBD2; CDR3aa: CATSRGHSGGGYEQYF; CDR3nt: TGTGCCACCAGCAGAGGTCATAGCGGGGGGGGATACGAGCAGTACTTC
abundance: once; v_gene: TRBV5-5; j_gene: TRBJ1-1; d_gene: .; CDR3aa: CASSPIRTPVNEAFF; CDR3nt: TGTGCCAGCAGCCCTATTCGAACTCCGGTCAATGAAGCTTTCTTT
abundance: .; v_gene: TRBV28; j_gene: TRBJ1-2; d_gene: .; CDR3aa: CASSPLGTRSYGYTF; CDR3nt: TGTGCCAGCAGTCCTTTAGGAACCCGGAGCTATGGCTACACCTTC
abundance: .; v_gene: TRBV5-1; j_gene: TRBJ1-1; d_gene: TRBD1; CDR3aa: CASSSQGASYVNTEAFF; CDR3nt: TGCGCCAGCAGCTCACAGGGGGCTTCTTATGTGAACACTGAAGCTTTCTTT
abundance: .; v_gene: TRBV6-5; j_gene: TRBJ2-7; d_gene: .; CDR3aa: CASSYSTAEAYEQYF; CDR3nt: TGTGCCAGCAGTTACTCGACGGCGGAGGCCTACGAGCAGTACTTC
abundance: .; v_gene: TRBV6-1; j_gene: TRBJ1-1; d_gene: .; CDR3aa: CASSIKGSGTEAFF; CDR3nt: TGTGCCAGCAGTATAAAAGGTTCCGGCACTGAAGCTTTCTTT
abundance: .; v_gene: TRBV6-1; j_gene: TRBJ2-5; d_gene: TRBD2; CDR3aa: CASRIAGRRSRTLETQYF; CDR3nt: TGTGCCAGCAGGATAGCGGGGAGGCGATCTCGCACCCTAGAGACCCAGTACTTC
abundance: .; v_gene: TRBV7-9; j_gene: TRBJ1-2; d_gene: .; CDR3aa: CASSLEQGGGYTF; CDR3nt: TGTGCCAGCAGCTTAGAACAGGGAGGGGGCTACACCTTC
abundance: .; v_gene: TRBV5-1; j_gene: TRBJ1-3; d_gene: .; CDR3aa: CASSAQGYSGNTIYF; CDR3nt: TGCGCCAGCAGCGCACAGGGTTACTCTGGAAACACCATATATTTT
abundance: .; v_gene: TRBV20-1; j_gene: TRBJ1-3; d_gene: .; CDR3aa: CSASLDSGNTIYF; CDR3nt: TGCAGTGCTAGTTTAGACTCTGGAAACACCATATATTTT
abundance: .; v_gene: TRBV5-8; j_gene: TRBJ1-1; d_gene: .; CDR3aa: CASSDGRDTEAFF; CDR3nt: TGTGCCAGCAGCGACGGTAGGGACACTGAAGCTTTCTTT
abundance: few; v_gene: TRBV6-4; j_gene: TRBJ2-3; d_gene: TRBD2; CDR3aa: CASSETAGGADTQYF; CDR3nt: TGTGCCAGCAGTGAAACGGCGGGGGGCGCAGATACGCAGTATTTT
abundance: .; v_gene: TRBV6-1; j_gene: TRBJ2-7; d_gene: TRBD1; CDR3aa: CASSQADRVAEYF; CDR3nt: TGTGCCAGCAGTCAAGCGGACAGGGTTGCGGAGTACTTC
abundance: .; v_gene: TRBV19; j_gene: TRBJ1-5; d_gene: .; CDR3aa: CASSIKGEGQPQHF; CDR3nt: TGTGCCAGTAGTATTAAGGGGGAAGGTCAGCCCCAGCATTTT
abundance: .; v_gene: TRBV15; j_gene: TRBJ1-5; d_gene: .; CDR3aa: CATTLMRNQPQHF; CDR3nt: TGTGCCACCACGCTGATGCGCAATCAGCCCCAGCATTTT
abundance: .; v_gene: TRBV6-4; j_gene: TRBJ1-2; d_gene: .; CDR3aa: CASSGRGEGGYTF; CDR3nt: TGTGCCAGCAGTGGCCGAGGGGAGGGTGGCTACACCTTC
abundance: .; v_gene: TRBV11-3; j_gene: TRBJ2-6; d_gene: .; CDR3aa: CASSSQGSGANVLTF; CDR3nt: TGTGCCAGCAGCTCCCAGGGGTCTGGGGCCAACGTCCTGACTTTC
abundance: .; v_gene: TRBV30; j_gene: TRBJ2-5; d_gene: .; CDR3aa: CAWSVRTQETQYF; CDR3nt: TGTGCCTGGAGTGTAAGGACCCAAGAGACCCAGTACTTC
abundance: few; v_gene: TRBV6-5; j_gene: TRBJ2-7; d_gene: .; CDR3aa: CASSSRTAASVREQYF; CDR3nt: TGTGCCAGCAGTTCCCGGACGGCGGCTAGCGTAAGGGAGCAGTACTTC
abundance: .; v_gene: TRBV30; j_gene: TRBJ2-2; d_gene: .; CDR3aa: CAWSVPSDNTGELFF; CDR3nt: TGTGCCTGGAGTGTACCCAGCGACAACACCGGGGAGCTGTTTTTT
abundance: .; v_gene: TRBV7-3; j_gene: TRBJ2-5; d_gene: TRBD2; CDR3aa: CASSLTAGGAETQYF; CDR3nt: TGTGCCAGCAGCTTAACAGCGGGGGGCGCGGAGACCCAGTACTTC
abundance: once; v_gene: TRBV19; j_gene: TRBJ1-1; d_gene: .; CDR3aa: CASNFGEDTEAFF; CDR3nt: TGTGCCAGTAATTTCGGGGAGGACACTGAAGCTTTCTTT
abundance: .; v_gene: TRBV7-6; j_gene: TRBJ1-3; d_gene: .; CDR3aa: CASSTQSRSGNTIYF; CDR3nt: TGTGCCAGCAGCACACAATCCAGGTCTGGAAACACCATATATTTT
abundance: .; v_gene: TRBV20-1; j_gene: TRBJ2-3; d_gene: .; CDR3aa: CSARYRNRTDTQYF; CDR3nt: TGCAGTGCTAGGTACAGGAACCGCACAGATACGCAGTATTTT
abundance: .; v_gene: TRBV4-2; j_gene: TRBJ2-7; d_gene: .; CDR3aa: CASSQDTGSLYEQYF; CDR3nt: TGTGCCAGCAGCCAAGACACAGGGTCGCTCTACGAGCAGTACTTC
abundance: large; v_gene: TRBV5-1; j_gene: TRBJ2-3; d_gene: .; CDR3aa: CASGGTNTDTQYF; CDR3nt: TGCGCCAGCGGAGGGACGAATACAGATACGCAGTATTTT
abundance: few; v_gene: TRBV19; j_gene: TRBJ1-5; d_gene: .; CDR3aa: CASRFAQSQPQHF; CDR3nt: TGTGCCAGTAGGTTTGCGCAAAGTCAGCCCCAGCATTTT
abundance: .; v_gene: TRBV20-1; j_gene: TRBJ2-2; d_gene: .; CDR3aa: CSALSPAGELFF; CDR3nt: TGCAGTGCCCTCTCCCCGGCCGGGGAGCTGTTTTTT
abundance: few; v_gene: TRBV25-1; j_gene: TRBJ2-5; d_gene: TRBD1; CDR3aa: CARTGQGETQYF; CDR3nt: TGTGCCAGGACAGGGCAGGGAGAGACCCAGTACTTC
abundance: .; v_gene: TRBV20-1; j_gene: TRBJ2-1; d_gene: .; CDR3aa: CSALPGGAGYNEQFF; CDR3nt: TGCAGTGCTCTACCAGGGGGGGCCGGTTACAATGAGCAGTTCTTC
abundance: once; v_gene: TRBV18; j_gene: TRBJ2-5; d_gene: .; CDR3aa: CASSPREETQYF; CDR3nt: TGTGCCAGCTCACCAAGGGAGGAGACCCAGTACTTC
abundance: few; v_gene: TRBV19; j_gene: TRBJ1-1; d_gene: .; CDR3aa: CASSVQTAGNTEAFF; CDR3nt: TGTGCCAGTAGTGTTCAGACAGCTGGTAACACTGAAGCTTTCTTT
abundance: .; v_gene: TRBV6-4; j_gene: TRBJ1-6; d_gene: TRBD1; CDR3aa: CASSDSGQGNSPLHF; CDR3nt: TGTGCCAGCAGTGACTCGGGACAGGGCAATTCACCCCTCCACTTT
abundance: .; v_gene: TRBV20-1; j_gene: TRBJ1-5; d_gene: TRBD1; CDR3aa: CSARGSGTGDWPQHF; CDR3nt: TGCAGTGCTAGAGGCTCCGGGACAGGGGATTGGCCCCAGCATTTT
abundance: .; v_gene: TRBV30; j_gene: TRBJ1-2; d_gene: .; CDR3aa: CAWSVGDGYTF; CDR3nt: TGTGCCTGGAGTGTGGGGGACGGCTACACCTTC
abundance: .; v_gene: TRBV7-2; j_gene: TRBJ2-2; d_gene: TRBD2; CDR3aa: CASKGAGETGELFF; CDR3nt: TGTGCCAGCAAGGGAGCGGGGGAGACCGGGGAGCTGTTTTTT
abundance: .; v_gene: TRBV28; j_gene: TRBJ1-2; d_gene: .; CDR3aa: CASSSERAGYTF; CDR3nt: TGTGCCAGCAGTTCGGAGAGAGCCGGCTACACCTTC
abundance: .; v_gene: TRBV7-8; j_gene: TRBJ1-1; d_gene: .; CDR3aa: CASSLEAVGINTEAFF; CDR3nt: TGTGCCAGCAGCTTAGAGGCCGTGGGCATAAACACTGAAGCTTTCTTT
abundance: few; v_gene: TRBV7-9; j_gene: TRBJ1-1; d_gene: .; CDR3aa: CASSLWAFF; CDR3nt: TGTGCCAGCAGCTTATGGGCTTTCTTT
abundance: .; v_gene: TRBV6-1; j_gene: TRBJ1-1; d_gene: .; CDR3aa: CASSSDRTEGKAFF; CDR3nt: TGTGCCAGCAGCTCCGACAGGACGGAAGGTAAAGCTTTCTTT
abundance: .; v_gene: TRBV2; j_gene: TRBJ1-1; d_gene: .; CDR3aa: CASAGHFEAFF; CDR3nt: TGTGCCAGCGCTGGACACTTTGAAGCTTTCTTT
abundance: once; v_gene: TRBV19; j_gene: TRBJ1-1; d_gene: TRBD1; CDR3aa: CASSNRQGLTEAFF; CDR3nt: TGTGCCAGTAGTAATCGACAGGGATTAACTGAAGCTTTCTTT
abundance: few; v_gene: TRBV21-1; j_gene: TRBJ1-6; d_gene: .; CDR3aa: CASSKSGTGNSPLHF; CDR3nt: TGTGCCAGCAGCAAATCCGGGACGGGGAATTCACCCCTCCACTTT
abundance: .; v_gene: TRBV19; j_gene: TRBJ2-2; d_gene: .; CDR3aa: CASSIALLRELFF; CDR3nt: TGTGCCAGTAGTATAGCTTTGCTAAGGGAGCTGTTTTTT
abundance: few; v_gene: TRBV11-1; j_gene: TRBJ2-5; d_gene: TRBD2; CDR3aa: CASSLEGLAGETQYF; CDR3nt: TGTGCCAGCAGCTTAGAGGGACTAGCGGGGGAGACCCAGTACTTC
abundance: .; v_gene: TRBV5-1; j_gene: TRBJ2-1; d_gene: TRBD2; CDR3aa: CASSPGTRANHNEQFF; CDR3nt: TGCGCCAGCAGCCCCGGGACTAGGGCTAATCACAATGAGCAGTTCTTC
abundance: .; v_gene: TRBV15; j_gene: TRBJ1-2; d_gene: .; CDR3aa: CATSLRKEYGYTF; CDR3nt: TGTGCCACCAGCCTAAGAAAGGAATATGGCTACACCTTC